The next 8 T cell receptor beta chains were all read from a single sample in a study of shared clonotypes between healthy human individuals. Here immunoSEQ multiplex PCR was the method, and the copy in TCRdb shows in-frame clones only, minus some. The sample has 470,000 or so clones; about 78% are singletons. The sample comprised PBMCs. The receptors were gathered from a woman aged 40 to 49 in good health. Some clones in this sample may be carry-over from other donors' samples.

The chain recombines TRBV30 with TRBJ2-1, with TRBD2 matching 9 bases. Looked up from germline, CDR1 is GTSNPN and CDR2 is SVGIG (reference sequence). The CDR3 runs to 12 residues. The V and J ends lost 1 base and 11 bases, in that order; junction bases with no gene match: 3. CDR3 in amino acids: CAWSGSGSKQFF. Written as DNA, the CDR3 is TGTGCCTGGAGTGGTAGCGGGAGTAAGCAGTTCTTC. The full variable domain, its missing parts supplied by reference TRBV30 and TRBJ2-1, is SQTIHQWPATLVQPVGSPLSLECTVEGTSNPNLYWYRQAAGRGLQLLFYSVGIGQISSEVPQNLSASRPQDRQFILSSKKLLLSDSGFYLCAWSGSGSKQFFGPGTRLTVL.

The V and J genes are TRBV2 and TRBJ2-2; TRBD2 matches at 11 bases. This CDR3 is built from 18 residues. With 5 bases clipped from V and 0 bases from J, the junction kept 8 bases outside the gene matches. Germline CDR1 reads SNHLY; CDR2 reads FYNNEI. Here the CDR3 reads CASSPGMGLAANTGELFF. The CDR3 nucleotides read TGTGCCAGCAGTCCAGGGATGGGACTAGCGGCGAACACCGGGGAGCTGTTTTTT.

The genes are TRBV30 and TRBJ1-5, with D possibly TRBD1 on 6 matching bases. CDR3 size: 13 residues. V lost 3 bases, J lost 7 bases, and 13 bases lay in between. Germline loops: CDR1 GTSNPN, CDR2 SVGIG (reference sequence). The CDR3 here is CAWSRGAGQPQHF. For the CDR3, the DNA is TGTGCCTGGAGCAGGGGCGCGGGGCAGCCCCAGCATTTT.

This clone was observed a handful of times. V gene TRBV15 combines with J gene TRBJ2-5; D possibly corresponds to TRBD2 (5 bases). CDR3 size: 15 residues. V shed 1 base and J shed 5 bases, with 14 bases lying between them. The V gene's germline CDR1 is LNHNV and CDR2 YYDKDF (reference sequence). CDR3 sequence reads: CATSRVHGPGETQYF. For the CDR3, the DNA is TGTGCCACCAGCAGAGTTCACGGTCCGGGGGAGACCCAGTACTTC.

The rearrangement uses TRBV29-1 and TRBJ2-1; possibly TRBD2 for D (5 bases). Trimming stripped 6 bases from V and 0 bases from J, with 15 bases between. This CDR3 has 15 amino acids. Germline V gene lookup returns CDR1 SQVTM and CDR2 ANQGSEA. DNA of the CDR3: TGCAGCGTATTAGGAGGCCAGATCTCCTACAATGAGCAGTTCTTC. Amino acids: CSVLGGQISYNEQFF.

This clone was found once. The chain has TRBV2 and TRBJ2-5; possible D gene TRBD1, 5 bases. The CDR3 extends over 15 amino acids. Germline CDR1 is SNHLY and CDR2 is FYNNEI. Between the trimmed V and J ends, which lost 4 bases and 2 bases, there was a span of 14 bases. The CDR3 here is CASSGATGFQETQYF. The CDR3 DNA reads TGTGCCAGCAGTGGAGCTACAGGATTTCAAGAGACCCAGTACTTC.

J is TRBJ2-1 and V is TRBV15; no clear D gene. This CDR3 has 15 residues. V lost 0 bases to trimming and J lost 0 bases, with 6 bases between them. Germline CDR1 and CDR2: LNHNV and YYDKDF (reference sequence). CDR3 nucleotide sequence: TGTGCCACCAGCAGAGAACAGAGCTCCTACAATGAGCAGTTCTTC. Encoded protein: CATSREQSSYNEQFF.

The gene calls are TRBV28 and TRBJ1-1; weak D call: TRBD1 (5 bases). This CDR3 region has 14 residues. The germline V and J ends were trimmed by 3 bases and 7 bases, with 15 bases remaining between them. Germline V lookup: CDR1 MDHEN, CDR2 SYDVKM. CDR3 amino acids: CASSFRGRNGEAFF. The CDR3 DNA sequence: TGTGCCAGCAGTTTTCGGGGGAGGAACGGTGAAGCTTTCTTT.